These 28 T cell receptor beta chains were all obtained from the same sample, sequenced in a study of T-cell memory formation after mild COVID-19. TCRdb recomputed calls from the 5' RACE reads with MiXCR, one row per CDR3 protein. The table lists roughly 480,000 distinct CDR3 sequences, about 23% of them singletons, with approximately 12% in the top ten. The specimen sequenced was PBMCs or a T cell subset sorted from them (not recorded which). These receptors were collected from an adult woman who had mild COVID-19 (a few samples of this study predate the infection). Cell type and time point are not known.

This clonotype is a singleton in its sample. The chain combines TRBV20-1 with TRBJ2-4, with D possibly called TRBD1 or TRBD2 (6 bases each). CDR1 and CDR2 from the germline V gene are DFQATT and SNEGSKA (reference sequence). The CDR3 consists of 14 residues. Trimming removed 5 bases from V and 6 bases from J, with 17 bases in between. In nucleotides, the CDR3 is TGCAGTGCTCAGAAGGGGGGACTGGGAAACATTCAGTACTTC. It translates to CSAQKGGLGNIQYF.

This clonotype turned up a few times. V and J are TRBV12-3 or TRBV12-4 and TRBJ2-7; possibly TRBD2 for D (6 bases). V lost 5 bases, J lost 2 bases, and 13 bases lay in between. The CDR3 is 14 residues long. CDR3 DNA sequence: TGTGCCAGCAGTCAAGTGCCGGGGGCCTACGAGCAGTACTTC. Its translation: CASSQVPGAYEQYF.

This clonotype occurred a few times. The gene calls are TRBV12-3 or TRBV12-4 and TRBJ1-1; D may be TRBD1 (5 bases). The V end lost 4 bases, the J end lost 4 bases, and 13 bases lay between the germline ends. The CDR3 is 14 amino acids. DNA for the CDR3: TGTGCCAGCAGTTGGGGTGGGGGGAGCACTGAAGCTTTCTTT. Translating gives CASSWGGGSTEAFF.

This clonotype has a handful of counts. The chain links TRBV12-3 or TRBV12-4 to TRBJ2-3, with 7 bases lining up with TRBD1. Germline trimming cut 3 bases from V and 6 bases from J; bases unmatched to any gene: 6. This CDR3 is built from 14 residues. CDR3 sequence (DNA): TGTGCCAGCAGTTTTCTAACAGGGGTTGATACGCAGTATTTT. This codes for CASSFLTGVDTQYF.

This clonotype was found many times. The CDR3 sequence: CSVEKGVNEQFF. The DNA for the CDR3 is TGCAGCGTTGAAAAGGGAGTAAATGAGCAGTTCTTC. V and J are TRBV29-1 and TRBJ2-1; possibly TRBD2 for D (5 bases). Germline V gives CDR1 SQVTM, CDR2 ANQGSEA. The CDR3 totals 12 residues. The V and J ends lost 2 bases and 7 bases respectively, with 9 bases between them.

The CDR3 loop reads CSVEGGQIHEQYF. CDR3 DNA: TGCAGCGTTGAAGGGGGACAGATACACGAGCAGTACTTC. This chain uses TRBV29-1 with TRBJ2-7; 7 nucleotides line up with TRBD1. The CDR3 has 13 amino acids. Germline CDR1 reads SQVTM; CDR2 reads ANQGSEA. V lost 1 base to trimming and J lost 5 bases; unmatched junction nucleotides: 5.

The chain employs TRBV9 and TRBJ2-1; 7 bases align to TRBD2. CDR3 size: 15 residues. Unmatched junction bases numbered 7, after V lost 7 bases and J lost 0 bases. CDR1 is SGDLS, CDR2 YYNGEE, per germline. The CDR3 region is CASELAGVSYNEQFF. CDR3 nucleotide sequence: TGTGCCAGCGAGTTGGCGGGGGTCTCCTACAATGAGCAGTTCTTC. The full variable domain, in which reference TRBV9 and TRBJ2-1 provide the parts outside the CDR3, is DSGVTQTPKHLITATGQRVTLRCSPRSGDLSVYWYQQSLDQGLQFLIQYYNGEERAKGNILERFSAQQFPDLHSELNLSSLELGDSALYFCASELAGVSYNEQFFGPGTRLTVL.

The V call is TRBV6-2 or TRBV6-3, the J call TRBJ1-1; D possibly corresponds to TRBD1 (6 bases). Germline V CDR1 and CDR2: MNHEY, SVGEGT. The CDR3 is made up of 15 amino acids. V was clipped by 6 bases and J by 6 bases, with 20 bases between them. CDR3 nucleotide sequence: TGTGCCAGCAGGCATACAGGGACCCAATCCCCTGAAGCTTTCTTT. It is translated as CASRHTGTQSPEAFF.

V gene TRBV5-1 combines with J gene TRBJ1-2; D is unclear. The CDR3 sequence is 15 residues long. V lost 2 bases and J lost 10, with 21 bases in between. Germline loops: CDR1 SGHRS, CDR2 YFSETQ. DNA of the CDR3: TGCGCCAGCAGCTTACTTTCGGGCCGGCAAAGGCTCTACACCTTC. Its translation: CASSLLSGRQRLYTF.

The chain has TRBV6-5 and TRBJ1-5, with D unresolved. The V end was cut by 5 bases, the J end by 7 bases, with 15 bases between. The V gene's germline CDR1 is MNHEY and CDR2 SVGAGI. This CDR3 is 14 amino acids long. CDR3 coding DNA: TGTGCCAGCAGTCCACGAGAGCTGGGACAGCCCCAGCATTTT. Translation: CASSPRELGQPQHF.

The V call is TRBV2, the J call TRBJ2-6; D uncertain. This CDR3 spans 12 amino acids. The germline V and J ends were trimmed by 5 bases and 13 bases, with 12 bases remaining between them. The germline CDR1 and CDR2 sequences are SNHLY and FYNNEI. Here the CDR3 reads CASSSNFYVLTF. The CDR3 nucleotides read TGTGCCAGCAGTTCTAACTTCTATGTCCTGACTTTC.

The chain has TRBV14 and TRBJ2-7; D might be TRBD1 or TRBD2, each matching 5 bases. Between the trimmed V and J ends, which lost 0 bases and 4 bases, there was a span of 10 bases. Germline V gene sequence: CDR1 SGHDN, CDR2 FVKESK. CDR3 length equals 14 residues. CDR3 in DNA: TGTGCCAGCAGCCAAGACGTGGGGGAATACGAGCAGTACTTC. Translation: CASSQDVGEYEQYF.

This clonotype was recorded a few times. V and J are TRBV12-3 or TRBV12-4 and TRBJ2-5; 8 positions agree with TRBD1. This CDR3 spans 14 amino acids. The ends lost 3 bases at V and 3 bases at J; junction bases unmatched: 3. In nucleotides, the CDR3 is TGTGCCAGCAGTTTTTACAGGGGGGAAGAGACCCAGTACTTC. Translation gives CASSFYRGEETQYF.

The rearrangement joins TRBV6-4 to TRBJ2-1, with D perhaps matching TRBD1 or TRBD2 (5 bases each). This CDR3 is built from 14 residues. The V gene's germline CDR1 is MRHNA and CDR2 SNTAGT. V gave up 0 bases and J gave up 6 bases, with 9 bases separating them. The CDR3 coding sequence is TGTGCCAGCAGTGACTCGAGAGGGGCCAATGAGCAGTTCTTC. It yields the protein CASSDSRGANEQFF.

This clonotype came up a few times. This sequence joins TRBV12-3 or TRBV12-4 and TRBJ2-3, with 7 bases matching TRBD1. Losses at the gene ends were 0 bases for V and 10 bases for J; bases not matched to a gene: 7. The CDR3 is made up of 14 amino acids. The CDR3 coding sequence is TGTGCCAGCAGTTTAGCCTCCCGTCAGGGGGCGCAGTATTTT. Protein product: CASSLASRQGAQYF.

This clonotype was counted a few times. The chain couples TRBV5-1 to TRBJ1-1; 8 positions agree with TRBD1. Germline V lookup: CDR1 SGHRS, CDR2 YFSETQ. The V gene end was trimmed by 4 bases and the J gene end by 4 bases; junction bases not matched to a gene: 12. The CDR3 length is 16 residues. CDR3 loop: CASSPHTTGVGTEAFF. CDR3 DNA sequence: TGCGCCAGCAGCCCGCATACGACAGGGGTCGGCACTGAAGCTTTCTTT.

As for this clonotype: The junction does not match germline at one end; this may be a read error. V gene TRBV20-1 combines with J gene TRBJ2-1; 14 bases fit TRBD2. CDR3 length equals 12 residues. Germline CDR1 DFQATT, CDR2 SNEGSKA (reference sequence). CDR3 coding DNA: TGCAGTGGGACTAGCGGGAGGAATGAGAAGTTCTTC. Its protein is CSGTSGRNEKFF.

CDR3 amino acids: CASSVALGSQETQYF. Here the CDR3 DNA reads TGTGCCAGCAGCGTAGCCCTCGGCAGTCAAGAGACCCAGTACTTC. The chain employs TRBV9 and TRBJ2-5; D remains ambiguous. Deletions cut 0 bases from V and 2 bases from J, with 11 bases between. The CDR3 runs to 15 residues. The germline gives CDR1 SGDLS, CDR2 YYNGEE.

This clonotype was recorded many times. The CDR3 region is CASSLSPDTQYF. DNA of the CDR3: TGTGCCAGCAGCTTATCCCCAGATACGCAGTATTTT. This chain links TRBV7-2 with TRBJ2-3; D is unresolved. Trimming shortened V by 2 bases and J by 4 bases, and 4 bases separated the two germline ends. CDR1 and CDR2 (germline): SGHTA, FQGNSA. This CDR3 spans 12 amino acids. The whole variable domain, filled in from reference TRBV7-2 and TRBJ2-3, reads GAGVSQSPSNKVTEKGKDVELRCDPISGHTALYWYRQSLGQGLEFLIYFQGNSAPDKSGLPSDRFSAERTGGSVSTLTIQRTQQEDSAVYLCASSLSPDTQYFGPGTRLTVL.

Ten or more counts support this clonotype. CDR3 DNA sequence: TGTGCCAGCAGCCAAGCATCGACTAGCGGAAATGAGCAGTTCTTC. Its protein is CASSQASTSGNEQFF. The rearrangement joins TRBV14 to TRBJ2-1, with TRBD2 matching 9 bases. V shed 1 base, J shed 7 bases, and the junction held 5 bases outside the gene matches. This CDR3 is built from 15 residues. Germline CDR1 and CDR2: SGHDN and FVKESK.

This clonotype was recorded a few times. V gene TRBV6-4 combines with J gene TRBJ2-3; 7 bases map to TRBD1. V was clipped by 3 bases and J by 4 bases; unmatched bases: 1. This CDR3 has 13 amino acids. The germline V gene encodes CDR1 MRHNA and CDR2 SNTAGT. CDR3 sequence: CASSETGADTQYF. In DNA form, the CDR3 reads TGTGCCAGCAGTGAAACAGGGGCAGATACGCAGTATTTT.

This chain links TRBV19 with TRBJ2-5, with 11 bases lining up with TRBD2. CDR3 length: 15 residues. CDR1 is LNHDA and CDR2 is SQIVND in the germline V gene (reference sequence). Unmatched junction bases numbered 6, after V lost 4 bases and J lost 5 bases. In DNA form, the CDR3 reads TGTGCCAGTAGTACCCGACTAGCGGGGTGGGAGACCCAGTACTTC. Its protein is CASSTRLAGWETQYF.

This clonotype has more than one count but fewer than ten. V usage is TRBV10-3 and J usage is TRBJ2-7, with 7 positions matching TRBD1. The CDR3 is 15 amino acids. Germline V gene data show CDR1 as ENHRY and CDR2 as SYGVKD. The V segment lost 2 bases and the J segment 5 bases; nucleotides outside the gene matches: 9. This chain's CDR3 is CAISEAYGQADEQYF. The CDR3 DNA sequence: TGTGCCATCAGTGAGGCCTACGGACAGGCAGACGAGCAGTACTTC.

This clonotype occurred once. V usage is TRBV11-2 and J usage is TRBJ2-7; D might be TRBD2 (6 bases). The V and J ends lost 4 bases and 7 bases respectively, with 17 bases between them. The CDR3 extends over 14 amino acids. CDR1 is SGHAT and CDR2 is FQNNGV in the germline V gene. As DNA, the CDR3 is TGTGCCAGCAGCTCTAATCGGGGGTCTGGGGAGCAGTACTTC. Translated, it gives CASSSNRGSGEQYF.

A few counts support this clonotype. In nucleotides, the CDR3 is TGTGCCACCAGCGGCAGGGGATTACACGAGCAGTACTTC. This sequence encodes CATSGRGLHEQYF. The V call is TRBV15, the J call TRBJ2-7, with a possible D match to TRBD1 (6 bases). Germline V gene data show CDR1 as LNHNV and CDR2 as YYDKDF (reference sequence). V was pared by 5 bases and J by 5 bases, with 13 bases between. The CDR3 contains 13 residues.

V is TRBV5-1 and J is TRBJ1-4; D gene uncertain. The CDR3 loop spans 15 amino acids. V was cut by 0 bases and J by 4 bases, with 10 bases left in between. Looked up from germline, CDR1 is SGHRS and CDR2 is YFSETQ. Here the CDR3 reads CASSLGRLGNEKLFF. In nucleotides, the CDR3 is TGCGCCAGCAGCTTGGGACGCCTGGGTAATGAAAAACTGTTTTTT.

There are many counts of this clonotype. The chain combines TRBV20-1 with TRBJ2-7; possibly TRBD1 for D (6 bases). Germline CDR1 reads DFQATT; CDR2 reads SNEGSKA (reference sequence). V was clipped by 5 bases and J by 2 bases, with 7 bases between them. There are 11 residues in the CDR3. As DNA, the CDR3 is TGCAGTGCTGGACAGACCTACGAGCAGTACTTC. Its protein product is CSAGQTYEQYF.

The rearrangement joins TRBV24-1 to TRBJ2-2; the match to TRBD1 covers 8 bases. CDR1 and CDR2 (germline): KGHDR, SFDVKD. The J segment lost 2 bases and the V segment lost 5 bases, leaving 6 bases of the junction unmatched. CDR3 size: 16 residues. In DNA, the CDR3 is TGTGCCACCAGTGTCGGACAGGGAAAAAACACCGGGGAGCTGTTTTTT. It yields the protein CATSVGQGKNTGELFF.